The rows below give T cell receptor beta chains drawn from one sample of a study of T cell responses to AZD1222 COVID-19 vaccine. Profiling relied on immunoSEQ multiplex PCR, and the TCRdb table lists in-frame clones only, not all of them. The profile shows 140,000 or so clones, roughly nine tenths of them singletons. Sequencing used peripheral blood, obtained 28 days after the second AZD1222 dose. The source of these receptors is an adult who received the AZD1222 COVID-19 vaccine. Both conserved end residues are part of each CDR3. A D gene is named only where the DNA matches it firmly. Clone size, where shown, is once, few, many, or a class for clones that have expanded.

once,TRBJ1-1,TRBV9,-,TGTGCCAGCAGCGTAGGGGTACAGGACACTGAAGCTTTCTTT,CASSVGVQDTEAFF
-,TRBJ1-5,TRBV10-3,TRBD1,TGTGCCATCAGTCCGGACAGGCCGGCGGGTCAGCCCCAGCATTTT,CAISPDRPAGQPQHF
-,TRBJ1-2,TRBV3-1/TRBV3-2,TRBD1,TGTGCCAGCAGCCACCAGTGGGGGACAGGGAAGGGTTATGGCTACACCTTC,CASSHQWGTGKGYGYTF
once,TRBJ1-2,TRBV5-6,-,TGTGCCAGCAGCTTGGAGGGGTCAGAAAACTATGGCTACACCTTC,CASSLEGSENYGYTF
-,TRBJ2-5,TRBV6-5,-,TGTGCCAGTAACGACCGTGGACTCCAAGAGACCCAGTACTTC,CASNDRGLQETQYF
-,TRBJ2-3,TRBV24-1,TRBD2,TGTGCCACCAGAGAGGGGGGGACTAGTGCGACAGATACGCAGTATTTT,CATREGGTSATDTQYF
once,TRBJ2-7,TRBV10-3,TRBD2,TGTGCCATCAGTGAGCGGGAGGGCGCGATAGGCGAGCAGTACTTC,CAISEREGAIGEQYF
-,TRBJ2-7,TRBV6-2/TRBV6-3,-,TGTGCCAGCAGTACGTGGCAGGGAACCTACGAGCAGTACTTC,CASSTWQGTYEQYF
-,TRBJ2-1,TRBV28,-,TGTGCCAGCAGGCCAAGGGGAACTTACAATGAGCAGTTCTTC,CASRPRGTYNEQFF
-,TRBJ1-2,TRBV12-5,-,TGTGCTAGTGCCCTGTGGGGGGTTAACTATGGCTACACCTTC,CASALWGVNYGYTF
-,TRBJ1-2,TRBV2,-,TGTGCCAGCAGTGGTGACAGGATTCCGCCCTATGGCTACACCTTC,CASSGDRIPPYGYTF
-,TRBJ1-4,TRBV10-1,-,TGCGCCAGCAGTTCTCACAGGGCCTTAGGCGAAAAACTGTTTTTT,CASSSHRALGEKLFF
-,TRBJ2-3,TRBV19,TRBD2,TGTGCCAGTAGTACGGGAGGGCTCACAGATACGCAGTATTTT,CASSTGGLTDTQYF
-,TRBJ1-1,TRBV6-2/TRBV6-3,-,TGTGCCAGCAGTTGGCCCCGACAGAGGAACACTGAAGCTTTCTTT,CASSWPRQRNTEAFF
-,TRBJ2-2,TRBV19,TRBD1,TGTGCCAGTAGTATAGCCGACAGGGGTTGGGACACCGGGGAGCTGTTTTTT,CASSIADRGWDTGELFF
-,TRBJ2-1,TRBV9,TRBD2,TGTGCCAGCAGCGTAGCGCCTAGCGGGAGCTCCTACAATGAGCAGTTCTTC,CASSVAPSGSSYNEQFF
-,TRBJ2-3,TRBV11-2,TRBD2,TGTGCCAGCAGCCCCGGGACTAGCGGGAGGAATACGCAGTATTTT,CASSPGTSGRNTQYF
-,TRBJ2-7,TRBV7-2,TRBD2,TGTGCCAGCAGCGCAAACAGCGGGAGGCGCTACGAGCAGTACTTC,CASSANSGRRYEQYF
-,TRBJ1-1,TRBV4-1,-,TGCGCCAGCAGCCTTCGAGAGACCGTGAACACTGAAGCTTTCTTT,CASSLRETVNTEAFF
few,TRBJ2-7,TRBV27,-,TGTGCCAGCAGTTCTGGCGGTCCCTACGAGCAGTACTTC,CASSSGGPYEQYF
few,TRBJ2-1,TRBV5-1,TRBD2,TGCGCCAGCCACGAAGGGGCTAGCGGGAACGATGAGCAGTTCTTC,CASHEGASGNDEQFF
once,TRBJ1-1,TRBV20-1,-,TGCAGTGCTAGTAAGAACACTGAAGCTTTCTTT,CSASKNTEAFF
few,TRBJ1-2,TRBV7-2,-,TGTGCCAGCAGCCTAAGACACTCAGCTAACTATGGCTACACCTTC,CASSLRHSANYGYTF
-,TRBJ2-7,TRBV7-2,TRBD2,TGTGCCAGCAGCGGGGGACTAGCGTTAGGTTACGAGCAGTACTTC,CASSGGLALGYEQYF
-,TRBJ2-2,TRBV5-1,-,TGCGCCAGCATTGGACAGCCCAACACCGGGGAGCTGTTTTTT,CASIGQPNTGELFF
-,TRBJ2-7,TRBV4-1,TRBD2,TGCGCCAGCAGCCAAGTCTCCACTAGCGGGGGGGGCGAGCAGTACTTC,CASSQVSTSGGGEQYF
-,TRBJ1-2,TRBV3-1/TRBV3-2,-,TGTGCCAGCAGCCAAGAAAGGGGGGGCCTCTATGGCTACACCTTC,CASSQERGGLYGYTF
-,TRBJ1-4,TRBV19,-,TGTGCCAGTAGTATGAGGCGAGAAAAACTGTTTTTT,CASSMRREKLFF
-,TRBJ1-1,TRBV7-2,-,TGTGCCAGCAGCTTAGCGCGTGGGAACACTGAAGCTTTCTTT,CASSLARGNTEAFF
-,TRBJ2-1,TRBV5-4,-,TGTGCCAGCAGCTTGTGGGGTGGGAGATCCTACAATGAGCAGTTCTTC,CASSLWGGRSYNEQFF
-,TRBJ1-1,TRBV18,TRBD1,TGTGCCAGCTCATCGGGACAGGGCGGAACTTTCTTT,CASSSGQGGTFF
-,TRBJ2-6,TRBV7-2,-,TGTGCCAGCAGCTGGCGGTTCTCTGGGGCCAACGTCCTGACTTTC,CASSWRFSGANVLTF
once,TRBJ1-5,TRBV9,-,TGTGCCAGCAGCGTAGCGGGTAATAGCAATCAGCCCCAGCATTTT,CASSVAGNSNQPQHF
-,TRBJ1-1,TRBV21-1,-,TGTGCCAGCAGCCGTGGGGATGCTTTCTTT,CASSRGDAFF
few,TRBJ1-2,TRBV6-5,-,TGTGCCAGCAGTTATGACGGAAACTATGGCTACACCTTC,CASSYDGNYGYTF
-,TRBJ2-1,TRBV18,TRBD2,TGTGCCAGCTCACCAAATATCGGAGCGGGGGAAGGCGAGCAGTTCTTC,CASSPNIGAGEGEQFF
-,TRBJ1-2,TRBV5-6,-,TGTGCCAGCAGCCCGGGGGGGGCTACACCAAATGGCTACACCTTC,CASSPGGATPNGYTF